The 9 T cell receptor beta chains below all came from one sample that was sequenced in a study of T cells in Graves' hyperthyroidism and ophthalmopathy. TCR beta CDR3 regions were amplified from RNA transcripts. First-round RT-PCR with HTBI primers amplified the TCR CDR3 region. Each CDR3 protein gets one entry after TCRdb re-called the multiplex PCR reads with MiXCR. This table has 250,000 to 300,000 distinct CDR3 sequences, 13% appearing once. The sequencing input was blood. The receptor source for this set is a woman aged 25-40 years with Graves' hyperthyroidism that later progressed to Graves' ophthalmopathy.

This chain uses TRBV30 with TRBJ2-2; no clear D. Germline-derived CDR1 and CDR2 are GTSNPN and SVGIG (reference sequence). The CDR3 extends over 14 amino acids. V was clipped by 4 bases and J by 2 bases, with 11 bases between them. CDR3 amino acids: CAWTGSPNTGELFF. The CDR3, as DNA: TGTGCCTGGACCGGTAGCCCAAACACCGGGGAGCTGTTTTTT.

The V gene is TRBV18, the J gene TRBJ2-5; D is perhaps TRBD1 (5 bases). In germline, CDR1 is KGHSH, CDR2 LQKENI. The CDR3 contains 15 residues. Trimming removed 1 base from V and 5 bases from J, with 14 bases in between. CDR3 amino acids: CASSPLGQGVETQYF. The CDR3 DNA reads as TGTGCCAGCTCACCACTGGGGCAGGGTGTCGAGACCCAGTACTTC. Drawing the rest from reference TRBV18 and TRBJ2-5, the complete variable domain is NAGVMQNPRHLVRRRGQEARLRCSPMKGHSHVYWYRQLPEEGLKFMVYLQKENIIDESGMPKERFSAEFPKEGPSILRIQQVVRGDSAAYFCASSPLGQGVETQYFGPGTRLLVL.

This clonotype was counted ten times or more. The junction shows a germline mismatch at one end, possibly a read error. The chain uses TRBV7-7 and TRBJ2-5; TRBD2 matches 14 bases. The germline V gene has CDR1 SSHAT and CDR2 FNYEAQ (reference sequence). This CDR3 is built from 18 residues. CDR3 DNA sequence: TGTGCTAGCAGTTACAACCCGACTAGCGGGAGGGCGCTGGAGACCCAGTACTTC. Translating gives CASSYNPTSGRALETQYF.

The chain recombines TRBV20-1 with TRBJ2-1, with 9 bases identical to TRBD2. This CDR3 contains 17 residues. Losses at the gene ends were 0 bases for V and 2 bases for J; bases not matched to a gene: 8. Per the germline V gene, CDR1 is DFQATT and CDR2 is SNEGSKA (reference sequence). CDR3 protein: CSARDTLAGFAYNEQFF. DNA for the CDR3: TGCAGTGCTAGAGATACCCTAGCGGGATTCGCCTACAATGAGCAGTTCTTC.

This clonotype appeared many times. This chain uses TRBV28 with TRBJ2-1; no clear D. With 6 bases removed from V and 5 bases from J, the gap between germline ends came to 17 bases. The CDR3 is 15 amino acids. Germline V gene sequence: CDR1 MDHEN, CDR2 SYDVKM. The DNA of the CDR3 is TGTGCCAGCAGATCCCCCTGGACCGCCAACAATGAGCAGTTCTTC. Translation: CASRSPWTANNEQFF.

This clonotype was picked up many times. The genes are TRBV2 and TRBJ1-1; possibly TRBD1 for D (6 bases). This CDR3 has 15 amino acids. V lost 6 bases and J lost 0, with 14 bases in between. Germline loops: CDR1 SNHLY, CDR2 FYNNEI. The CDR3, as DNA: TGTGCCAGCAGGAAGGGGGGATCCATGAACACTGAAGCTTTCTTT. It translates to CASRKGGSMNTEAFF.

This clonotype has ten or more counts. The rearrangement links TRBV15 to TRBJ2-3; the D is unclear. The V gene lost 3 bases and the J gene lost 3 bases, with 10 bases spanning the gap. CDR1 and CDR2 from the germline V gene are LNHNV and YYDKDF (reference sequence). The CDR3 length is 14 residues. In DNA, the CDR3 is TGTGCCACCAGCAGGGCGACCCGGACAGATACGCAGTATTTT. Amino acids: CATSRATRTDTQYF.

The rearrangement links TRBV20-1 to TRBJ1-3; D is perhaps TRBD1 (6 bases). The CDR3 has 14 residues. Germline CDR1 is DFQATT and CDR2 is SNEGSKA (reference sequence). Trimming left V 4 bases short and J 3 bases short, with 13 bases between. DNA of the CDR3: TGCAGTGCTACGAGGGGGGACTTTGGAAACACCATATATTTT. As protein: CSATRGDFGNTIYF.

This clonotype came up many times. The chain couples TRBV28 to TRBJ2-5, with 9 bases identical to TRBD2. J gave up 4 bases and V 6 bases, and 6 bases lay outside the gene matches. In germline, CDR1 is MDHEN, CDR2 SYDVKM. This CDR3 spans 14 amino acids. In nucleotides, the CDR3 is TGTGCCAGCAGCTCAGCGGGAGGATCAGAGACCCAGTACTTC. Translating gives CASSSAGGSETQYF.